This TCR beta chain came from a study of cytotoxic CD8 clonotypes in ibrutinib-treated CLL. Overall study: On average, each sample had roughly 230,000 productive templates and more than 75,000 productive rearrangements. Study-level points and caveats: Once treatment began, public clonotypes, which were uncommon, contracted or stayed stable. Having risen at ibrutinib response, clonality had fallen back toward baseline by progression.

The CDR3 runs to 15 residues. V shed 0 bases and J shed 8 bases, with 15 bases lying between them. Germline CDR1 SGDLS, CDR2 YYNGEE. The data were produced by immunoSEQ multiplex PCR, yet TCRdb's version contains in-frame clones alone and is incomplete. The sample includes 150,000 or so clones, around three quarters of them seen just once. This clone was detected only once. Its target is not known. The sample was PBMCs, taken after 12 months of ibrutinib treatment. This receptor was identified in a human donor with chronic lymphocytic leukemia. The chain is built from TRBV9 and TRBJ2-4, with D possibly being TRBD2 (7 bases). The CDR3: CASSVGAGALDIQYF. The CDR3 nucleotides are TGTGCCAGCAGCGTAGGTGCGGGGGCCCTGGACATTCAGTACTTC.